Below are 6 T cell receptor beta chains sequenced from a single sample in a study of T cells after yellow fever vaccination. One entry per CDR3 protein, called by TCRdb with MiXCR from the 5' RACE reads. The sample holds hundreds of thousands of distinct CDR3 sequences, roughly 3.5% seen once. Specimen: PBMCs, collected on the day of the yellow fever booster vaccination. These receptors were taken from a man in his late teens or twenties who received the YFV17D yellow fever vaccine.

The rearrangement uses TRBV5-1 and TRBJ2-2; D remains ambiguous. V was clipped by 5 bases and J by 0 bases, with 8 bases between them. The germline gives CDR1 SGHRS, CDR2 YFSETQ. The length of the CDR3 is 14 residues. CDR3 sequence reads: CASRSATNTGELFF. Here the CDR3 DNA reads TGCGCCAGCAGGTCGGCGACGAACACCGGGGAGCTGTTTTTT.

This clonotype was seen at least ten times. J is TRBJ2-3 and V is TRBV29-1, with D tentatively TRBD2 (6 bases). Germline assignment: CDR1 SQVTM and CDR2 ANQGSEA. Trimming stripped 5 bases from V and 1 base from J, with 16 bases between. This CDR3 is built from 15 residues. The CDR3 sequence: CSVYPAASGTDTQYF. The CDR3 nucleotides read TGCAGCGTTTACCCAGCGGCTAGCGGCACAGATACGCAGTATTTT.

This clonotype was seen a few times. This chain connects TRBV6-1 to TRBJ1-5; D unclear. The CDR3 is 15 residues long. With 3 bases removed from V and 0 bases from J, the gap between germline ends came to 9 bases. Germline-derived CDR1 and CDR2 are MNHNS and SASEGT. CDR3: CASSDVNNSNQPQHF. CDR3 bases: TGTGCCAGCAGTGATGTGAACAATAGCAATCAGCCCCAGCATTTT.

In this sample, this clonotype turned up many times. The chain carries TRBV20-1 and TRBJ2-7; D is uncertain. V was clipped by 3 bases and J by 1 base, with 7 bases between them. This CDR3 contains 12 residues. Germline lookup yields CDR1 DFQATT and CDR2 SNEGSKA (reference sequence). The CDR3 sequence is CSASGPSYEQYF. DNA for the CDR3: TGCAGTGCTAGTGGTCCGTCCTACGAGCAGTACTTC.

For this clonotype: This sequence may be a read error, since a much larger clone differs from it by one base. V gene TRBV27 combines with J gene TRBJ2-7, with TRBD1 matching 8 bases. V lost 8 bases, J lost 3 bases, and 15 bases stayed unmatched. The CDR3 is made up of 16 amino acids. Germline V gene sequence: CDR1 MNHEY, CDR2 SMNVEV (reference sequence). Here the CDR3 reads CASLRTGISNYYEQYF. DNA for the CDR3: TGTGCCAGCCTCCGGACAGGGATATCTAATTACTACGAGCAGTACTTC.

The chain carries TRBV25-1 and TRBJ2-4; unclear D gene. This CDR3 is built from 17 residues. From germline, CDR1 is MGHDK and CDR2 SYGVNS. V was clipped by 6 bases and J by 0 bases, with 18 bases between them. CDR3 nucleotides: TGTGCCAGCAGCGAAACCGACTGGAGCCTAGCCAAAAACATTCAGTACTTC. As protein: CASSETDWSLAKNIQYF.